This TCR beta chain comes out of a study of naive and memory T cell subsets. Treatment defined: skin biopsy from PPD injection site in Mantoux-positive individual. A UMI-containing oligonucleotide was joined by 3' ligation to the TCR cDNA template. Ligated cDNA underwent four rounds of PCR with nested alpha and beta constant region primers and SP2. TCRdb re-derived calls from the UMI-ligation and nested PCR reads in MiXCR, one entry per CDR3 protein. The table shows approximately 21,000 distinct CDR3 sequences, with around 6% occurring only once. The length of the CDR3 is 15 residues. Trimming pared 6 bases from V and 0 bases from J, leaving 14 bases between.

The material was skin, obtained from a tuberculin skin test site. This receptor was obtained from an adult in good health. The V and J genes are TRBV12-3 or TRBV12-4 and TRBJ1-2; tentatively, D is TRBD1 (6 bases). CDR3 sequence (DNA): TGTGCCAGCAGGCCGGGACACCTCGCTAACTATGGCTACACCTTC. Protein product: CASRPGHLANYGYTF.